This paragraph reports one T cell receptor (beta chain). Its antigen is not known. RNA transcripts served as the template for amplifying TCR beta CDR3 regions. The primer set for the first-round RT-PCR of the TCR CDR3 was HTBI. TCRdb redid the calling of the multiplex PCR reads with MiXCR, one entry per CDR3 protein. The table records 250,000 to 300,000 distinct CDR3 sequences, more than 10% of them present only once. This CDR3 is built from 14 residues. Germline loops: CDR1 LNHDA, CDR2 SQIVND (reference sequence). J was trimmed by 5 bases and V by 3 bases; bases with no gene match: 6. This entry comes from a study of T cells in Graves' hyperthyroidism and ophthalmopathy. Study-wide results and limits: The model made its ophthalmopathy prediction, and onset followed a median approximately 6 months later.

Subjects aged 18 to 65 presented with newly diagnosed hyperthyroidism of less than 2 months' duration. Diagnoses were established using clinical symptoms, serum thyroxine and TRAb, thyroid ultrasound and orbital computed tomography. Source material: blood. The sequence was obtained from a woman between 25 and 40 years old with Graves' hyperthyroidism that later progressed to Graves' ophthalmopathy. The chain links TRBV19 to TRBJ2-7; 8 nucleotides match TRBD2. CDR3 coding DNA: TGTGCCAGTAGTATGAGACTAGCGTTTGACGAGCAGTACTTC. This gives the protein CASSMRLAFDEQYF. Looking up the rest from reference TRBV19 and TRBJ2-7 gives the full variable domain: DGGITQSPKYLFRKEGQNVTLSCEQNLNHDAMYWYRQDPGQGLRLIYYSQIVNDFQKGDIAEGYSVSREKKESFPLTVTSAQKNPTAFYLCASSMRLAFDEQYFGPGTRLTVT.